The clone carrying this T cell receptor beta chain has just one count. These data come from a study of blood T cell repertoires in COVID-19. Overall study context: Whether acute or convalescent, the COVID-19 samples came from the United States, Italy and Spain. In each case, the material was cDNA or gDNA derived from T cells, B-cell-depleted T cells, or PBMCs.

V lost 2 bases and J lost 7, with 3 bases in between. Per germline, CDR1 LGHNA and CDR2 YSLEER. The CDR3 length is 11 residues. The authors' processing: From reference gene primer amplification, estimates of nucleated cell counts were derived. Libraries were prepared by immunoSEQ multiplex PCR; TCRdb keeps only in-frame clonotypes and omits some of them. Clonal size and the V and J genes are those of that table, whereas D and trimming came from the DNA. The profile shows about 120,000 clones, about 80% of them singletons. The genes are TRBV4-3 and TRBJ2-1; D not resolved. The TCR comes from a woman over 75 with acute or convalescent COVID-19. The sequencing sample was made of peripheral blood. Here the CDR3 reads CASSQYNEQFF. CDR3 nucleotide sequence: TGCGCCAGCAGCCAATATAATGAGCAGTTCTTC.